This T cell receptor (beta chain) was profiled in a study of blood T cell repertoires in COVID-19. Study background: The origin of the acute and convalescent COVID-19 samples was the United States, Italy and Spain. The analysed material was cDNA or gDNA that came from T cells, B-cell-depleted T cells, or PBMCs.

Original analysis: Estimates of nucleated cell counts were drawn from the amplification of reference gene primers. Sequenced by immunoSEQ multiplex PCR; TCRdb stores in-frame clones only, minus some. That table furnishes V, J and clone size, whereas the DNA furnished D and trimming. The sample holds 200,000 to 250,000 clones, approximately 81% seen once. Germline CDR1 and CDR2: LNHDA and SQIVND (reference sequence). J gave up 4 bases and V 8 bases, and 3 bases lay outside the gene matches. This CDR3 comprises 13 residues. The specimen was peripheral blood. This TCR was recovered from a man aged 35 to 55 with acute or convalescent COVID-19. This chain connects TRBV19 to TRBJ1-5; the match to TRBD1 covers 9 bases. The CDR3 sequence: CASAGTGNQPQHF. The DNA for the CDR3 is TGTGCCAGTGCCGGGACAGGGAATCAGCCCCAGCATTTT. The full variable domain, completed using reference TRBV19 and TRBJ1-5, is DGGITQSPKYLFRKEGQNVTLSCEQNLNHDAMYWYRQDPGQGLRLIYYSQIVNDFQKGDIAEGYSVSREKKESFPLTVTSAQKNPTAFYLCASAGTGNQPQHFGDGTRLSIL.